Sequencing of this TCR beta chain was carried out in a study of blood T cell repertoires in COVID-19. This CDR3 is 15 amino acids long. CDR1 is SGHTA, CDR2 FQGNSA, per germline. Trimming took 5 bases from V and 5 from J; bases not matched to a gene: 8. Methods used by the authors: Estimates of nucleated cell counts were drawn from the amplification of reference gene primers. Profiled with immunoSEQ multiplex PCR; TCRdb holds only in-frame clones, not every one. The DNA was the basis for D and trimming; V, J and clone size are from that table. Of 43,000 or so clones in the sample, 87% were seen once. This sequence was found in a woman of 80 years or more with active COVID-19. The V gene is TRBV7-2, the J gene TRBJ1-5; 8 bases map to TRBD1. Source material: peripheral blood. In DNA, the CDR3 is TGTGCCAGCAGCCACGACAGGGGAGGAGATCAGCCCCAGCATTTT. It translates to CASSHDRGGDQPQHF. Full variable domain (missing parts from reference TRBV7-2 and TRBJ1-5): GAGVSQSPSNKVTEKGKDVELRCDPISGHTALYWYRQSLGQGLEFLIYFQGNSAPDKSGLPSDRFSAERTGGSVSTLTIQRTQQEDSAVYLCASSHDRGGDQPQHFGDGTRLSIL.